This record covers a single T cell receptor beta chain. Its antigen is unknown. The data stem from a study of PD-1 blockade in classical Hodgkin lymphoma. CDR1 is SEHNR, CDR2 FQNEAQ, per germline (reference sequence). The CDR3 sequence is 13 residues long. With 1 base removed from V and 6 bases from J, the gap between germline ends came to 7 bases. Assay used: immunoSEQ multiplex PCR; TCRdb lists only in-frame clones, some missing. Here the sample spans 30,000 to 35,000 clones, 65% to 90% being singletons. No patient escaped relapse after autologous stem cell transplantation, and brentuximab vedotin exposure varied. Patients reached a best response of complete response, partial response or progressive disease. General study results and limits: Significantly greater TCR diversity emerged by C4D1 in CD4+ cells but not CD8+ cells.

Sequenced here: peripheral blood mononuclear cells (PBMCs), sampled at baseline. This receptor was taken from a human donor with classical Hodgkin lymphoma. The V gene is TRBV7-9, the J gene TRBJ1-5; D is uncertain. CDR3 loop: CASSLEFAQPQHF. The CDR3 coding sequence is TGTGCCAGCAGCTTAGAGTTTGCTCAGCCCCAGCATTTT.